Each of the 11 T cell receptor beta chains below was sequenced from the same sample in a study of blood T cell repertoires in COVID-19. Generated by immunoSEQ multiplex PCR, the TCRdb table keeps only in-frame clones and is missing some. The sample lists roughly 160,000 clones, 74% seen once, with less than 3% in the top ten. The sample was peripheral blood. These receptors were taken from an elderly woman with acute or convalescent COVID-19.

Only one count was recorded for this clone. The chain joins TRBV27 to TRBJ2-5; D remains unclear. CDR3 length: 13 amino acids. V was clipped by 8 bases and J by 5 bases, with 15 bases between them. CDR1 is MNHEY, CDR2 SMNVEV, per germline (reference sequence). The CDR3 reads CASRGVLRETQYF. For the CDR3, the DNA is TGTGCCAGCCGCGGAGTTTTGAGGGAGACCCAGTACTTC.

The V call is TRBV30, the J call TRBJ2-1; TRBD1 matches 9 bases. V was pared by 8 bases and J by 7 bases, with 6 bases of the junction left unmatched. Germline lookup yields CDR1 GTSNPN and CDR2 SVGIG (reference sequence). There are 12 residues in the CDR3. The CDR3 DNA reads TGTGCCGGTCGGACAGGGGAAAATGAGCAGTTCTTC. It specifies CAGRTGENEQFF. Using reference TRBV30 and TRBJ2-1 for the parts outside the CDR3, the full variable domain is SQTIHQWPATLVQPVGSPLSLECTVEGTSNPNLYWYRQAAGRGLQLLFYSVGIGQISSEVPQNLSASRPQDRQFILSSKKLLLSDSGFYLCAGRTGENEQFFGPGTRLTVL.

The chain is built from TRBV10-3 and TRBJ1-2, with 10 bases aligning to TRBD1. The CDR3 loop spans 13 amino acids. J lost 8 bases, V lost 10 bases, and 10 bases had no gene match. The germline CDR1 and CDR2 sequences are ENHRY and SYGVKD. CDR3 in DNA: TGTGCCACCCAGGGGACAGGGGAAAGCGGCTACACCTTC. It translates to CATQGTGESGYTF.

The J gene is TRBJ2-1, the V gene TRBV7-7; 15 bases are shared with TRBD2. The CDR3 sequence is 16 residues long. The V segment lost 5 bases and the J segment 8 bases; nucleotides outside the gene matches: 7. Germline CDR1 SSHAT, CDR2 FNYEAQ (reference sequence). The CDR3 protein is CASSPGLAGGIYEQFF. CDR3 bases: TGTGCCAGCAGCCCCGGACTAGCGGGAGGGATCTATGAGCAGTTCTTC.

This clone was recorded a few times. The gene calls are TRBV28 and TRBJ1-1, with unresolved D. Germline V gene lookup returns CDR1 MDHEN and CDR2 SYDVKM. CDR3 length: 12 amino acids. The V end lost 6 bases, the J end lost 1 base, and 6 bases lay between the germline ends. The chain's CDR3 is CASSLENTEAFF. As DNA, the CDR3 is TGTGCCAGCAGCCTAGAGAACACTGAAGCTTTCTTT.

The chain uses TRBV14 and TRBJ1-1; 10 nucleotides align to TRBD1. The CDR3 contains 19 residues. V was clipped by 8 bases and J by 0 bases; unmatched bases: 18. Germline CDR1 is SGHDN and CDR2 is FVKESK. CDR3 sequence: CASPCVGTGESSLNTEAFF. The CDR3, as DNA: TGTGCCAGCCCCTGCGTAGGGACAGGGGAGTCTTCCTTGAACACTGAAGCTTTCTTT.

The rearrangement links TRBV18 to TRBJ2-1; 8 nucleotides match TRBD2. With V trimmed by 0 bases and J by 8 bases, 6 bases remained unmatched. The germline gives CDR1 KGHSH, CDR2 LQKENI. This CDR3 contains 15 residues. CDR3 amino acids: CASSPPSGSFHEQFF. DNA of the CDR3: TGTGCCAGCTCACCACCCAGCGGGAGTTTCCATGAGCAGTTCTTC.

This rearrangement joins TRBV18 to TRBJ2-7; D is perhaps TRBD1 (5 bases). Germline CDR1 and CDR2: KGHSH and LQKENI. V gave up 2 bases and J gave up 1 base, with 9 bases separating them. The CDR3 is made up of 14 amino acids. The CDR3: CASSPDSSSYEQYF. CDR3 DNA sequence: TGTGCCAGCTCACCAGACAGTTCATCCTACGAGCAGTACTTC. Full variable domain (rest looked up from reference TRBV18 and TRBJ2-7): NAGVMQNPRHLVRRRGQEARLRCSPMKGHSHVYWYRQLPEEGLKFMVYLQKENIIDESGMPKERFSAEFPKEGPSILRIQQVVRGDSAAYFCASSPDSSSYEQYFGPGTRLTVT.

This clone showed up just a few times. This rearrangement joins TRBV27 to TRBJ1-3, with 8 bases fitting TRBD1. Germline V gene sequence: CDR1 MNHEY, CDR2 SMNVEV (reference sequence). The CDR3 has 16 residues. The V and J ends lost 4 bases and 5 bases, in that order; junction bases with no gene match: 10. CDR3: CASSSYGQGRRNTIYF. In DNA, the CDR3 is TGTGCCAGCAGTTCCTACGGACAGGGCCGGCGAAACACCATATATTTT.

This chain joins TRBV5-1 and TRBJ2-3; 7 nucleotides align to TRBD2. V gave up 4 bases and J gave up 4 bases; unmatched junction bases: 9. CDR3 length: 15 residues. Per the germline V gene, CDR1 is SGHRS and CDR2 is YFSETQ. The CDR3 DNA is TGCGCCAGCAGCCTTGCGGGAGACCGGCCAGATACGCAGTATTTT. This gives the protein CASSLAGDRPDTQYF.

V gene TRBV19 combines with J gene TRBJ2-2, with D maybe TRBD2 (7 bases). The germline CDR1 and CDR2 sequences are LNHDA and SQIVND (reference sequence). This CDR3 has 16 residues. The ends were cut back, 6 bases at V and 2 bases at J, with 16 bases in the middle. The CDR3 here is CASRGGAGFNTGELFF. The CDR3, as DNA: TGTGCCAGTAGAGGGGGAGCGGGGTTTAACACCGGGGAGCTGTTTTTT.